This T cell receptor (beta chain) was profiled in a study of OX40 agonist ivuxolimab in advanced cancers. As for the study in general: In this trial design, patients received ivuxolimab intravenously at 0.01 to 10 mg/kg every 2 weeks. Prior checkpoint blockade (anti-PD-1, anti-PD-L1 or anti-CTLA-4) was permitted; around 40% had it.

The protocol was immunoSEQ multiplex PCR, while the TCRdb copy is restricted to in-frame clones and leaves out a portion. The repertoire holds 70,000 or so clones, with around 87% as singletons. The germline V gene encodes CDR1 MNHNY and CDR2 SVGAGI (reference sequence). V lost 2 bases and J 2 bases, leaving 13 bases between the germline ends. This CDR3 has 15 amino acids. The clonotype was recovered from an adult with an advanced solid tumor such as melanoma, head and neck, liver or kidney cancer. This chain joins TRBV6-6 and TRBJ2-7, with a possible D match to TRBD2 (7 bases). Sequenced here: CD4+ or CD8+ T cells sorted from blood, sampled in a trial of the OX40 agonist ivuxolimab. This CDR3 is CASSYEGGGTYEQYF. The CDR3 coding sequence is TGTGCCAGCAGTTACGAGGGAGGGGGAACCTACGAGCAGTACTTC.